This entry lists 7 T cell receptor beta chains sequenced from one sample in a study of OX40 agonist ivuxolimab in advanced cancers. Method: immunoSEQ multiplex PCR; TCRdb's copy keeps in-frame clones and lacks some. Among some 30,000 clones, approximately 85% were seen once, and the ten largest hold around a quarter. The sample in question was CD4+ or CD8+ T cells sorted from blood, obtained in a trial of the OX40 agonist ivuxolimab. These receptors all stem from an adult with an advanced solid tumor such as melanoma, head and neck, liver or kidney cancer.

The chain carries TRBV6-5 and TRBJ2-1; tentative D call: TRBD1 (5 bases). Trimming shortened V by 4 bases and J by 5 bases, and 9 bases separated the two germline ends. This CDR3 comprises 13 residues. CDR1 is MNHEY, CDR2 SVGAGI, per germline. CDR3 DNA: TGTGCCAGCAGTTCAGGGATCGACAATGAGCAGTTCTTC. It yields the protein CASSSGIDNEQFF.

This CDR3 reads CASSLGPAGLSGANVLTF. The CDR3 DNA reads TGTGCCAGCAGCTTAGGCCCGGCGGGACTCTCTGGGGCCAACGTCCTGACTTTC. The chain carries TRBV7-9 and TRBJ2-6; possibly TRBD2 for D (6 bases). The CDR3 contains 18 residues. Trimming stripped 1 base from V and 0 bases from J, with 13 bases between. CDR1 is SEHNR, CDR2 FQNEAQ, per germline (reference sequence).

The genes are TRBV4-2 and TRBJ2-1, with 10 positions matching TRBD2. The trim removed 3 bases at V and 7 bases at J, leaving 6 bases unmatched. Per germline, CDR1 LGHNA and CDR2 YNFKEQ. The CDR3 sequence is 15 residues long. As DNA, the CDR3 is TGTGCCAGCAGCCACCCTAGCGGGAGTTTAAATGAGCAGTTCTTC. It specifies CASSHPSGSLNEQFF.

The J gene is TRBJ1-5, the V gene TRBV19; D gene unclear. Per the germline V gene, CDR1 is LNHDA and CDR2 is SQIVND (reference sequence). This CDR3 comprises 16 residues. V was shortened by 1 base and J by 5 bases, with 15 bases between the two germline ends. The CDR3 nucleotides are TGTGCCAGTAGTATAGTAACCGGACGTCTAGATCAGCCCCAGCATTTT. Encoded protein: CASSIVTGRLDQPQHF.

This chain uses TRBV5-4 with TRBJ2-7; D is unclear. Germline V gene data show CDR1 as SGHNT and CDR2 as YYREEE (reference sequence). V lost 5 bases and J 1 base, leaving 13 bases between the germline ends. CDR3 length: 14 amino acids. DNA for the CDR3: TGTGCCAGCAGTTTACAAGGCCTGTCCTACGAGCAGTACTTC. It codes for CASSLQGLSYEQYF.

The chain links TRBV11-2 to TRBJ2-7; D is perhaps TRBD1 (6 bases). V was clipped by 5 bases and J by 2 bases, with 16 bases between them. Germline V gives CDR1 SGHAT, CDR2 FQNNGV. This CDR3 contains 15 residues. The CDR3 region has the DNA TGTGCCAGCAGCGCTAAACAGGGTGGCACCTACGAGCAGTACTTC. Its translation: CASSAKQGGTYEQYF.

The V gene is TRBV6-5, the J gene TRBJ2-2, with D hard to call. The CDR3 runs to 13 residues. The V end was cut by 2 bases, the J end by 6 bases, with 7 bases between. Germline CDR1 reads MNHEY; CDR2 reads SVGAGI. In DNA, the CDR3 is TGTGCCAGCAGTTACACATCAGCCGGGGAGCTGTTTTTT. Its protein product is CASSYTSAGELFF.